This TCR beta chain comes out of a study of blood T cell repertoires in COVID-19. The data were produced by immunoSEQ multiplex PCR, yet TCRdb's version contains in-frame clones alone and is incomplete. The sample shows 73,000 or so clones, around 88% of them seen only once. Germline V gene sequence: CDR1 MNHEY, CDR2 SMNVEV (reference sequence). Trimming shortened V by 2 bases and J by 6 bases, and 15 bases separated the two germline ends. The CDR3 has 15 residues. The chain links TRBV27 to TRBJ2-3; D gene unclear. The sequencing sample was made of peripheral blood. The source of this sequence is a man aged 45 to 65 with active COVID-19. DNA of the CDR3: TGTGCCAGCAGTTTAGTTACAGCCCGCGCGGATACGCAGTATTTT. Translation: CASSLVTARADTQYF.